This T cell receptor beta chain was recovered during a study of OX40 agonist ivuxolimab in advanced cancers. Study-level information: At 0.01 to 10 mg/kg, ivuxolimab was administered intravenously to patients every 2 weeks. Participants, approximately 81% male, averaged roughly 60 years of age, ranging from about 20 to 79.

Study-level results: Expansion of clones was among the lowest in partial responders at 0.1-3.0 mg/kg.

Germline loops: CDR1 SGHVS, CDR2 FQNEAQ. V was cut by 5 bases and J by 7 bases, with 17 bases left in between. CDR3 length: 15 amino acids. A word on this clone: Its antigen is undetermined.

Some clones are missing from TCRdb's copy, which holds only in-frame ones; the method was immunoSEQ multiplex PCR. The repertoire holds nearly 80,000 clones, with roughly 91% as singletons. The V and J genes are TRBV7-8 and TRBJ2-2; a possible D gene is TRBD2 (6 bases). The TCR originated in an adult with an advanced solid tumor such as melanoma, head and neck, liver or kidney cancer. The input for sequencing was CD4+ or CD8+ T cells sorted from blood, taken in a trial of the OX40 agonist ivuxolimab. This chain's CDR3 is CASSLLGGYGGELFF. The CDR3 nucleotides are TGTGCCAGCAGCCTACTGGGGGGTTACGGCGGGGAGCTGTTTTTT.